This T cell receptor beta chain comes out of a study of Graves' ophthalmopathy and Graves' hyperthyroidism. This clonotype was observed at least ten times. Transcripts of RNA were the source for amplifying TCR beta CDR3 regions. HTBI primers were used in a first-round RT-PCR, which preceded a second-round multiplex PCR. In TCRdb, the multiplex PCR reads were re-called with MiXCR into one record per CDR3 protein. The data show hundreds of thousands of distinct CDR3 sequences, around 21% seen once. Researchers classed hyperthyroidism as stable given no ophthalmopathy within 18 months of follow-up. A diagnosis was made from clinical symptoms together with serum thyroxine, TRAb, thyroid ultrasound and orbital computed tomography. PBMCs were density-gradient isolated from roughly 10 ml fresh blood. The CDR3 totals 15 residues. Between the trimmed V and J ends, which lost 6 bases and 3 bases, there was a span of 18 bases.

The rearrangement uses TRBV12-3 or TRBV12-4 and TRBJ2-7; D gene ambiguous. The sample comprised peripheral blood. The sequence was obtained from a woman aged 18-35 years with stable Graves' hyperthyroidism. Here the CDR3 DNA reads TGTGCCAGCAGACCCCATAACGGAGCATTCTACGAGCAGTACTTC. Translated: CASRPHNGAFYEQYF.